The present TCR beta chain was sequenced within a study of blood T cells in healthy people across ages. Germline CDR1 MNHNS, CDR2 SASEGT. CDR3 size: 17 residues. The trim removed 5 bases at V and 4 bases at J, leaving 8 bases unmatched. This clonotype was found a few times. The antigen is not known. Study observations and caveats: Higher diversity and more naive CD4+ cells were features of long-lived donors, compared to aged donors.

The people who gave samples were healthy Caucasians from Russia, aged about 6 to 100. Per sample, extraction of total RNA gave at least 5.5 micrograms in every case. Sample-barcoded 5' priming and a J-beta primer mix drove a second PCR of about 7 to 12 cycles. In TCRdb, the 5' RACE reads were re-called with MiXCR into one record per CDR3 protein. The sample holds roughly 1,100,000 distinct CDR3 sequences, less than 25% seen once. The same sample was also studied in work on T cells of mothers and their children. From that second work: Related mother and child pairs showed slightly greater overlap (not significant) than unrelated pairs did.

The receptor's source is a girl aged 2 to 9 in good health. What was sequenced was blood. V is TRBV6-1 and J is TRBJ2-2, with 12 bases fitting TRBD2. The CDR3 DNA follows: TGTGCCAGCAGTCCCGAGGAGGGACTAGCGGGCACCGGGGAGCTGTTTTTT. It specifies CASSPEEGLAGTGELFF.